This T cell receptor (beta chain) appears in the sequencing data of a study of beta chain features in type 1 diabetes. Study outcomes and limitations: Fewer insertions but more deletions were seen at VDJ junctions in type 1 diabetes patients. Type 1 diabetes patients showed a moderate but significant shortening of TCRB CDR3s in all four CD4+ subsets.

The investigators reverse transcribed all of the isolated RNA, so they sequenced expressed TCRB transcripts. Profiled with immunoSEQ multiplex PCR; TCRdb holds only in-frame clones, not every one. Of over 120,000 clones in the sample, about 10% were seen once. This clone was counted between two and nine times. Its specificity is not known. The authors sorted CD4+ naive, central memory, regulatory and stem cell-like memory cells via CD45RO/CCR7/CD25/CD127/CD95/CD27. Each of the sorted populations had a purity greater than 95%. The CDR3 spans 15 residues. Germline values: CDR1 SGHTA, CDR2 FQGNSA. V was pared by 2 bases and J by 5 bases, with 8 bases of the junction left unmatched.

Sequencing was performed on naive CD4+ T cells from blood. This TCR came from a man younger than 30 in good health. The genes are TRBV7-2 and TRBJ1-2; 7 bases map to TRBD1. DNA for the CDR3: TGTGCCAGCAGCTTATTCGGGGACAGTCCTTATGGCTACACCTTC. Translated, it gives CASSLFGDSPYGYTF. The whole variable domain, remainder taken from reference TRBV7-2 and TRBJ1-2, is GAGVSQSPSNKVTEKGKDVELRCDPISGHTALYWYRQSLGQGLEFLIYFQGNSAPDKSGLPSDRFSAERTGGSVSTLTIQRTQQEDSAVYLCASSLFGDSPYGYTFGSGTRLTVV.